This T cell receptor beta chain was identified during a study of T cell repertoires in cytomegalovirus infection. Study information: CMV epitopes used comprised recently identified HLA-C-restricted ones and well-studied HLA-B-restricted ones. Matching HLA type and CMV infection were both indicated by public TCR beta signatures.

Each CDR3 protein gets one entry after TCRdb re-called the reads with MiXCR. The data show about 310,000 distinct CDR3 sequences, roughly 25% seen once. The CDR3 contains 15 residues. The germline V and J ends were trimmed by 5 bases and 0 bases, with 13 bases remaining between them. This clonotype was counted a few times. Its matching antigen is unknown. Whole-study results and caveats: Carriers of CMV plus the relevant HLA were identified by cumulative public TCR beta family frequency. Ex vivo responses were dominated by HLA-C-restricted CMV-specific TCR beta clonotypes.

J is TRBJ2-5 and V is TRBV12-3 or TRBV12-4; D unresolved. The receptor comes from a human donor in good health (CMV status not recorded). Some clones in this sample may be carry-over from other donors' samples. Source: cultured PBMCs, taken from culture after CMV antigen stimulation. The CDR3 DNA reads TGTGCCAGCAGTACGATATCCCCGTACCAAGAGACCCAGTACTTC. Translated, it gives CASSTISPYQETQYF.